Listed here are 28 T cell receptor beta chains from one sample, sequenced in a study of tissue T cells after allogeneic stem cell transplantation. Here immunoSEQ multiplex PCR was the method, and the copy in TCRdb shows in-frame clones only, minus some. The data show 4,500 to 7,000 clones, approximately 80% seen once. This specimen was blood, taken before transplantation. The receptors were sampled from a man aged 35 to 70 who later had graft-versus-host disease after an allogeneic stem cell transplant.

The chain employs TRBV5-6 and TRBJ2-3; a weak D match, TRBD2 (5 bases). The germline V and J ends were trimmed by 0 bases and 0 bases, with 8 bases remaining between them. The CDR3 runs 15 residues. CDR1 and CDR2 (germline): SGHDT, YYEEEE. CDR3 coding DNA: TGTGCCAGCAGCTTGGCCGCGGGTAGCACAGATACGCAGTATTTT. Its protein product is CASSLAAGSTDTQYF.

The V gene is TRBV5-4, the J gene TRBJ1-2; possibly TRBD1 for D (6 bases). Trimming left V 2 bases short and J 4 bases short, with 12 bases between. The CDR3 extends over 14 amino acids. Germline V gives CDR1 SGHNT, CDR2 YYREEE (reference sequence). CDR3 loop: CASSLDRTTYGYTF. The DNA of the CDR3 is TGTGCCAGCAGCTTAGACAGGACCACCTATGGCTACACCTTC.

With respect to this clone: An end of the junction does not agree with germline; a read error may underlie this. The chain employs TRBV10-3 and TRBJ2-3; 7 bases match TRBD2. CDR1 and CDR2 from the germline V gene are ENHRY and SYGVKD. CDR3 size: 14 residues. The CDR3 DNA follows: TGTGCCATCACTGAGGGAGGGCTTGCAGATACGCAGTATTTT. This encodes CAITEGGLADTQYF.

This chain joins TRBV28 and TRBJ2-6; 8 nucleotides match TRBD1. The CDR3 has 17 residues. V gave up 7 bases and J gave up 0 bases; unmatched junction bases: 8. CDR1 is MDHEN and CDR2 is SYDVKM in the germline V gene. The CDR3 here is CASNRDRILSGANVLTF. The CDR3 region has the DNA TGTGCCAGCAATCGGGACAGGATCCTCTCTGGGGCCAACGTCCTGACTTTC.

V usage is TRBV9 and J usage is TRBJ1-5, with unresolved D. The CDR3 is 15 residues long. Germline V gene data show CDR1 as SGDLS and CDR2 as YYNGEE. The V end was cut by 4 bases, the J end by 0 bases, with 11 bases between. This chain's CDR3 is CASSPMGYSNQPQHF. Here the CDR3 DNA reads TGTGCCAGCAGCCCAATGGGGTATAGCAATCAGCCCCAGCATTTT.

The chain employs TRBV7-9 and TRBJ2-7, with D possibly matching TRBD2 (10 bases). Between the trimmed V and J ends, which lost 5 bases and 3 bases, there was a span of 20 bases. The CDR3 runs to 16 residues. The germline gives CDR1 SEHNR, CDR2 FQNEAQ (reference sequence). The CDR3 here is CASSTQGASGSYEQYF. CDR3 in DNA: TGTGCCAGCAGCACACAGGGGGCTAGCGGGAGCTACGAGCAGTACTTC.

The chain has TRBV12-3 or TRBV12-4 and TRBJ2-3; D unresolved. Trimming cost V 6 bases and J 3 bases, with 4 bases left between them. This CDR3 is 11 amino acids long. DNA of the CDR3: TGTGCCAGCAGCAGGACAGATACGCAGTATTTT. It translates to CASSRTDTQYF.

This clone has a single count. The chain has TRBV19 and TRBJ2-3; a weak D match, TRBD2 (5 bases). Germline V gene lookup returns CDR1 LNHDA and CDR2 SQIVND (reference sequence). The ends were cut back, 6 bases at V and 4 bases at J, with 14 bases in the middle. This CDR3 spans 14 amino acids. The CDR3 loop is CASRSSERADTQYF. The DNA for the CDR3 is TGTGCCAGTAGGTCATCTGAGAGGGCAGATACGCAGTATTTT.

The J gene is TRBJ1-1, the V gene TRBV5-1, with D possibly matching TRBD1 (5 bases). The germline gives CDR1 SGHRS, CDR2 YFSETQ. The CDR3 sequence is 15 residues long. V was pared by 2 bases and J by 1 base, with 12 bases between. The DNA of the CDR3 is TGCGCCAGCAGCTTACTACCCGGACAGAACACTGAAGCTTTCTTT. It codes for CASSLLPGQNTEAFF.

This chain joins TRBV30 and TRBJ1-4; D possibly corresponds to TRBD1 (6 bases). The ends were cut back, 3 bases at V and 4 bases at J, with 18 bases in the middle. Looked up from germline, CDR1 is GTSNPN and CDR2 is SVGIG (reference sequence). This CDR3 has 16 amino acids. The DNA for the CDR3 is TGTGCCTGGAGCGCAGGGACAACTCCGTTTAATGAAAAACTGTTTTTT. Translated: CAWSAGTTPFNEKLFF.

In DNA, the CDR3 is TGTGCCAGCAGCGGGCTCACCGGGGAGCTGTTTTTT. This codes for CASSGLTGELFF. This sequence joins TRBV12-3 or TRBV12-4 and TRBJ2-2, with D uncertain. The CDR3 runs 12 residues. Deletions cut 6 bases from V and 4 bases from J, with 6 bases between.

This clone was seen a few times. DNA for the CDR3: TGTGCCAGCAGCCTCGCCTCAACCGGGACAGAGGGACAGTTCTTC. Its protein is CASSLASTGTEGQFF. The chain recombines TRBV9 with TRBJ2-1, with 7 bases that match TRBD1. Germline assignment: CDR1 SGDLS and CDR2 YYNGEE. The CDR3 consists of 15 residues. J was trimmed by 13 bases and V by 4 bases; bases with no gene match: 17.

The chain combines TRBV3-1 (or the pseudogene TRBV3-2) with TRBJ2-7, with 9 bases lining up with TRBD2. Unmatched junction bases numbered 10, after V lost 4 bases and J lost 6 bases. The V gene's germline CDR1 is LGHDT and CDR2 YNNKEL (reference sequence). This CDR3 region has 15 residues. Here the CDR3 reads CASSPLSGRSSEQYF. The CDR3 DNA reads TGTGCCAGCAGCCCTCTAAGCGGGAGGAGTAGCGAGCAGTACTTC.

This rearrangement joins TRBV12-3 or TRBV12-4 to TRBJ2-1, with D tentatively TRBD1 (6 bases). This CDR3 contains 13 residues. Trimming pared 1 base from V and 10 bases from J, leaving 11 bases between. CDR3 protein: CASSLVPGDEQFF. Written as DNA, the CDR3 is TGTGCCAGCAGTTTAGTACCAGGGGACGAGCAGTTCTTC.

V gene TRBV11-3 combines with J gene TRBJ2-7; 10 positions agree with TRBD1. Germline-derived CDR1 and CDR2 are SGHNT and YENEEA. This CDR3 has 13 residues. The J segment lost 11 bases and the V segment lost 2 bases, leaving 6 bases of the junction unmatched. The CDR3 spells CASSLPTGTGEYF. The CDR3 bases are TGTGCCAGCAGCTTACCCACCGGGACAGGGGAGTACTTC.

This clone counts as medium-sized. Here the CDR3 DNA reads TGTGCCAGCAGAACGAGCAATCAGCCCCAGCATTTT. Translating it yields CASRTSNQPQHF. The chain links TRBV27 to TRBJ1-5; no definite D call. V was clipped by 6 bases and J by 1 base, with 4 bases between them. The CDR3 runs 12 residues. CDR1 MNHEY and CDR2 SMNVEV come from the germline V gene (reference sequence).

The chain employs TRBV11-3 and TRBJ2-1; 11 positions match TRBD2. Losses at the gene ends were 3 bases for V and 9 bases for J; bases not matched to a gene: 4. CDR1 is SGHNT, CDR2 YENEEA, per germline. The CDR3 extends over 14 amino acids. CDR3 sequence: CASSFGTSGGEQFF. The DNA for the CDR3 is TGTGCCAGCAGCTTTGGGACTAGCGGCGGTGAGCAGTTCTTC. The full variable domain, rest sourced from reference TRBV11-3 and TRBJ2-1, is EAGVVQSPRYKIIEKKQPVAFWCNPISGHNTLYWYLQNLGQGPELLIRYENEEAVDDSQLPKDRFSAERLKGVDSTLKIQPAELGDSAVYLCASSFGTSGGEQFFGPGTRLTVL.

This chain connects TRBV19 to TRBJ2-3, with TRBD2 matching 8 bases. CDR1 LNHDA and CDR2 SQIVND come from the germline V gene (reference sequence). V was pared by 7 bases and J by 3 bases, with 6 bases of the junction left unmatched. This CDR3 is 14 amino acids long. This CDR3 reads CASKKVAGTDTQYF. The CDR3 DNA sequence: TGTGCCAGTAAGAAGGTAGCGGGAACAGATACGCAGTATTTT.

The CDR3 sequence: CASLGRGSSYEQYF. Here the CDR3 DNA reads TGTGCCAGCCTGGGACGGGGGAGCTCCTACGAGCAGTACTTC. The chain uses TRBV2 and TRBJ2-7; D is perhaps TRBD2 (6 bases). Germline lookup yields CDR1 SNHLY and CDR2 FYNNEI. Trimming shortened V by 8 bases and J by 0 bases, and 14 bases separated the two germline ends. There are 14 residues in the CDR3.

The chain carries TRBV5-1 and TRBJ1-4; 8 bases fit TRBD1. V was pared by 5 bases and J by 3 bases, with 6 bases of the junction left unmatched. This CDR3 is built from 15 residues. The germline V gene encodes CDR1 SGHRS and CDR2 YFSETQ. CDR3 amino acids: CASRQGDYSNEKLFF. The CDR3 DNA reads as TGCGCCAGCAGACAGGGGGATTACTCTAATGAAAAACTGTTTTTT.

This clone is labeled large (0.1 to 1%). The rearrangement joins TRBV5-1 to TRBJ1-6; TRBD1 agrees at 8 bases. The V gene end was trimmed by 4 bases and the J gene end by 7 bases; junction bases not matched to a gene: 4. The CDR3 is made up of 14 amino acids. Germline V gene data show CDR1 as SGHRS and CDR2 as YFSETQ. The chain's CDR3 is CASSTGGSNSPLHF. CDR3 nucleotide sequence: TGCGCCAGCAGCACAGGGGGTTCCAATTCACCCCTCCACTTT.

V is TRBV6-5 and J is TRBJ2-5; perhaps TRBD2 as D (6 bases). The V gene lost 4 bases and the J gene lost 5 bases, with 20 bases spanning the gap. Germline V CDR1 and CDR2: MNHEY, SVGAGI. The CDR3 covers 16 residues. CDR3 protein: CASSWGNSLGRETQYF. The CDR3 DNA reads TGTGCCAGCAGTTGGGGAAACTCTCTGGGGAGGGAGACCCAGTACTTC.

This sequence joins TRBV6-5 and TRBJ2-2, with 14 positions matching TRBD2. Per germline, CDR1 MNHEY and CDR2 SVGAGI. The CDR3 sequence is 15 residues long. The ends lost 6 bases at V and 7 bases at J; junction bases unmatched: 4. CDR3 sequence (DNA): TGTGCCAGCAGAGGGACTAGCGGGGGAATCGGGGAGCTGTTTTTT. This sequence encodes CASRGTSGGIGELFF.

This sequence joins TRBV29-1 and TRBJ2-7; D remains ambiguous. Trimming left V 4 bases short and J 5 bases short, with 15 bases between. This CDR3 has 13 amino acids. Per the germline V gene, CDR1 is SQVTM and CDR2 is ANQGSEA. DNA of the CDR3: TGCAGCGTTGGTCGGCCTGGGATGAACGAGCAGTACTTC. Protein sequence: CSVGRPGMNEQYF.

The V call is TRBV5-4, the J call TRBJ1-2; TRBD1 aligns across 9 bases. In germline, CDR1 is SGHNT, CDR2 YYREEE (reference sequence). CDR3 size: 15 residues. The V segment lost 0 bases and the J segment 4 bases; nucleotides outside the gene matches: 4. CDR3 sequence: CASSLGTGVIYGYTF. CDR3 nucleotide sequence: TGTGCCAGCAGCTTGGGGACAGGGGTTATCTATGGCTACACCTTC.

This rearrangement joins TRBV19 to TRBJ2-1, with 9 bases lining up with TRBD2. The CDR3 is made up of 14 amino acids. The V gene's germline CDR1 is LNHDA and CDR2 SQIVND (reference sequence). V was clipped by 7 bases and J by 9 bases; unmatched bases: 10. In DNA form, the CDR3 reads TGTGCCAGTACCCTGGGAATAGCGGGAGCTGAGCAGTTCTTC. This translates into CASTLGIAGAEQFF.

This clone was counted a single time. This chain connects TRBV29-1 to TRBJ2-2; a possible D gene is TRBD1 (6 bases). V shed 6 bases and J shed 8 bases, with 13 bases lying between them. The length of the CDR3 is 12 residues. Germline CDR1 SQVTM, CDR2 ANQGSEA. CDR3 protein: CSVTGKSGELFF. CDR3 nucleotide sequence: TGCAGCGTAACAGGGAAGAGTGGGGAGCTGTTTTTT.

The CDR3 coding sequence is TGTGCCAGCAGTATCACAGATACGCAGTATTTT. It specifies CASSITDTQYF. The V gene is TRBV6-5, the J gene TRBJ2-3; D gene uncertain. The CDR3 loop spans 11 amino acids. CDR1 and CDR2 from the germline V gene are MNHEY and SVGAGI. Trimming cost V 5 bases and J 2 bases, with 2 bases left between them.